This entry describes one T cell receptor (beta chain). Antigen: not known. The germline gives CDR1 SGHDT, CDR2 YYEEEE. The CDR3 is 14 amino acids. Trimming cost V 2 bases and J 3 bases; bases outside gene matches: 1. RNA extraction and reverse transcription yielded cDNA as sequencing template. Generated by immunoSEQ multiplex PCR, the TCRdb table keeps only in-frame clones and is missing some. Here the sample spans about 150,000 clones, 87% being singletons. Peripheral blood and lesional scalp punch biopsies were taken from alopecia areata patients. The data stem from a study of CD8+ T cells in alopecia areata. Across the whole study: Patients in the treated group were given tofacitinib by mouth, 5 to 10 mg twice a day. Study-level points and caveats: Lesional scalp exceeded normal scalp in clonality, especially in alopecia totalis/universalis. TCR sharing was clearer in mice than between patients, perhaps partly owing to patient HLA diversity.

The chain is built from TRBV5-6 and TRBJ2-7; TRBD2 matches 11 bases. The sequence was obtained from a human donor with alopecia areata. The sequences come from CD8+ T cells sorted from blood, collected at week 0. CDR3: CASSFGTSGYEQYF. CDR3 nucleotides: TGTGCCAGCAGCTTCGGGACTAGCGGCTACGAGCAGTACTTC.